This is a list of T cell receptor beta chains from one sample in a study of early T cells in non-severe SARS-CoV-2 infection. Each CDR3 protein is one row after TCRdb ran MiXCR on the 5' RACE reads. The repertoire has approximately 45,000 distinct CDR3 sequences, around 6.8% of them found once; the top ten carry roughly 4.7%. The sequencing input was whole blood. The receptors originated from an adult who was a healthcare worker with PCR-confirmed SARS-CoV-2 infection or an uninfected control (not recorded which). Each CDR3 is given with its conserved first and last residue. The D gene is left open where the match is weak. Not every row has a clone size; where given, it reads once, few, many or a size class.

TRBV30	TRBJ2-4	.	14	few	TGTGCCTGGAGTGAACAGGACAGAACAAACATTCAGTACTTC	CAWSEQDRTNIQYF
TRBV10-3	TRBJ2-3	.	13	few	TGTGCCATCGCACCCTCTAGCACAGATACGCAGTATTTT	CAIAPSSTDTQYF
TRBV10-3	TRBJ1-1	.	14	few	TGTGCCATCAGTGAATTTGGGGAGGACACTGAAGCTTTCTTT	CAISEFGEDTEAFF
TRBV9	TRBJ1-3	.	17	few	TGTGCCAGCAGCGTAGAGGCCCCGAAGGGAACTGGAAACACCATATATTTT	CASSVEAPKGTGNTIYF
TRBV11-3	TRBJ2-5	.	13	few	TGTGCCAGCAGCTCTCGCACAGGGGAGACCCAGTACTTC	CASSSRTGETQYF
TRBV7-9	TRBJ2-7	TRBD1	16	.	TGTGCCAGCAGCACGACGGGACAGGGGGCGGCCTACGAGCAGTACTTC	CASSTTGQGAAYEQYF
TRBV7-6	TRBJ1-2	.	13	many	TGTGCCAGCAGCTCCCCGACGGATTATGGCTACACCTTC	CASSSPTDYGYTF
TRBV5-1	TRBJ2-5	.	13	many	TGCGCCAGCAGCTCGTACCGGGGAGAGACCCAGTACTTC	CASSSYRGETQYF
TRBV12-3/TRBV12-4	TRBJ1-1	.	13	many	TGTGCCAGCAGGACAGACAGGTTCACTGAAGCTTTCTTT	CASRTDRFTEAFF
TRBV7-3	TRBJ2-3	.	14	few	TGTGCCAGCAGCTTAAGCTCCCTTGGAGATACGCAGTATTTT	CASSLSSLGDTQYF
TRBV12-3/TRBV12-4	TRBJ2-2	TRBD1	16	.	TGTGCCAGCAGGAGGGGGACAGGTTCGAACACCGGGGAGCTGTTTTTT	CASRRGTGSNTGELFF
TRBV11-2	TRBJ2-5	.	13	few	TGTGCCAGCAGCTTCAGAGTAGGAGAGACCCAGTACTTC	CASSFRVGETQYF
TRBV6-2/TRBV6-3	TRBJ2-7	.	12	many	TGTGCCAGCAGTTTGCGGGCGTACGAGCAGTACTTC	CASSLRAYEQYF
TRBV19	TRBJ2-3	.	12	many	TGTGCCAGTAGTATCGGTCCCGATACGCAGTATTTT	CASSIGPDTQYF
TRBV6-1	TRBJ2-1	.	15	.	TGTGCCAGCAGTGAAGACGGCTTTAGTCTGCGTGAGCAGTTCTTC	CASSEDGFSLREQFF
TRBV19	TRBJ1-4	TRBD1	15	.	TGTGCCAGTAGTATATACAGGGGCACTAATGAAAAACTGTTTTTT	CASSIYRGTNEKLFF
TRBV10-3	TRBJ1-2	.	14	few	TGTGCCATGGCCACAGGTATAGCTAACTATGGCTACACCTTC	CAMATGIANYGYTF
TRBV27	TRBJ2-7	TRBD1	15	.	TGTGCCAGCAGTTTATCTGGGACAGCCTCCTACGAGCAGTACTTC	CASSLSGTASYEQYF
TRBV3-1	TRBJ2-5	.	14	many	TGTGCCAGCAGCCAAGATACAGGGACGGAGACCCAGTACTTC	CASSQDTGTETQYF
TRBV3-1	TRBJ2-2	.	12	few	TGTGCCAGCAGCCAGGCGCCCGGGGAGCTGTTTTTT	CASSQAPGELFF
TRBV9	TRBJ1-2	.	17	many	TGTGCCAGCAGCACCTCCGTGAGGATCTCCGGCGGCTATGGCTACACCTTC	CASSTSVRISGGYGYTF
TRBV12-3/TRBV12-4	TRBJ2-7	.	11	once	TGTGCCAGCAGCAATGAATACGAGCAGTACTTC	CASSNEYEQYF
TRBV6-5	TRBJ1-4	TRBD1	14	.	TGTGCCAGCAGTTCACTACAGGGGGATGAAAAACTGTTTTTT	CASSSLQGDEKLFF
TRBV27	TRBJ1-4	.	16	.	TGTGCCAGCAGTCCCCGACGGCGGGCTACTAATGAAAAACTGTTTTTT	CASSPRRRATNEKLFF
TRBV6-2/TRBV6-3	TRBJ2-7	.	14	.	TGTGCCAGCAGTTACGGAAGGGAAGGGTACGAGCAGTACTTC	CASSYGREGYEQYF
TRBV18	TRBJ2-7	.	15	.	TGTGCCAGCTCACCAGTCAGGGAACTCTCCTACGAGCAGTACTTC	CASSPVRELSYEQYF
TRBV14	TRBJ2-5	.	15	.	TGTGCCAGCAGCCCCCAGAGCAGGGGACAAGAGACCCAGTACTTC	CASSPQSRGQETQYF
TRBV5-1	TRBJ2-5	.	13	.	TGCGCCAGCAGCTTGGATACAGGAGAGACCCAGTACTTC	CASSLDTGETQYF
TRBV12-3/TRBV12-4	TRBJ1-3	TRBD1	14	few	TGTGCCAGTACTTCCCGGGACAGGGGAAACACCATATATTTT	CASTSRDRGNTIYF
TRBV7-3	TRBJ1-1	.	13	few	TGTGCCAGCAGGCCTACAGCGGGTACTGAAGCTTTCTTT	CASRPTAGTEAFF
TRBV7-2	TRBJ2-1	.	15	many	TGTGCCAGCAGCCCTCTATTGGAGGTAGCGAATGAGCAGTTCTTC	CASSPLLEVANEQFF
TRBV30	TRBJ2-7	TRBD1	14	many	TGTGCCTTCCAGGCCTGGACAGGGGGATCCGAGCAGTACTTC	CAFQAWTGGSEQYF
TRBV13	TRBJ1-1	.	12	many	TGTGCCAGCAGCCCCCGGCCGGCAGAAGCTTTCTTT	CASSPRPAEAFF